Reported below is one T cell receptor (beta chain). This sample was taken from a study of blood T cell repertoires in COVID-19. The wider study: The study drew acute and convalescent COVID-19 samples from the United States, Italy and Spain. T cells, B-cell-depleted T cells, or PBMCs provided the cDNA or gDNA that served as material.

The germline V gene encodes CDR1 SGHVS and CDR2 FNYEAQ. Trimming at V came to 8 bases and at J to 0 bases, leaving 13 bases not matched to a gene. The CDR3 contains 18 residues. As processed by the authors: How many nucleated cells were present was estimated from reference gene primer amplification. Some clones are missing from TCRdb's copy, which holds only in-frame ones; the method was immunoSEQ multiplex PCR. From that table come the V and J calls and clone size; the DNA was used to work out D and trimming. The sample lists a few hundred thousand clones; around nine tenths were seen once. The sequence was collected from a woman between 55 and 75 years old with COVID-19, enrolled during active disease. This chain joins TRBV7-6 and TRBJ2-1; 10 nucleotides align to TRBD2. The sample comprised peripheral blood. CDR3 residues: CASGPGLASQFSYNEQFF. The CDR3 DNA is TGTGCCAGCGGACCGGGACTAGCGAGCCAATTCTCCTACAATGAGCAGTTCTTC.